The present TCR beta chain was sequenced within a study of CD8 T cells in Susac syndrome. Study results and limitations: CD4+ T cell repertoires in Susac syndrome lacked clonal expansion.

Germline CDR1 reads LGHDT; CDR2 reads YNNKEL (reference sequence). Deletions cut 0 bases from V and 5 bases from J, with 6 bases between. The CDR3 sequence is 13 residues long. Reverse transcription of about 0.45 to 1 ug RNA was performed with random hexamers. Via MiXCR, TCRdb re-called the immunoSEQ multiplex PCR reads, giving one row per CDR3 protein. The table lists about 120,000 distinct CDR3 sequences, 96% of them singletons, with roughly 0.14% in the top ten. Worth noting for this clonotype: What it binds is unknown.

V usage is TRBV3-1 and J usage is TRBJ2-3, with D tentatively TRBD2 (6 bases). The sequencing input was CD4+ T cells from PBMCs. The source of this sequence is a human donor with Susac syndrome. DNA of the CDR3: TGTGCCAGCAGCCAAGAGGAGGGAGATACGCAGTATTTT. Protein product: CASSQEEGDTQYF.